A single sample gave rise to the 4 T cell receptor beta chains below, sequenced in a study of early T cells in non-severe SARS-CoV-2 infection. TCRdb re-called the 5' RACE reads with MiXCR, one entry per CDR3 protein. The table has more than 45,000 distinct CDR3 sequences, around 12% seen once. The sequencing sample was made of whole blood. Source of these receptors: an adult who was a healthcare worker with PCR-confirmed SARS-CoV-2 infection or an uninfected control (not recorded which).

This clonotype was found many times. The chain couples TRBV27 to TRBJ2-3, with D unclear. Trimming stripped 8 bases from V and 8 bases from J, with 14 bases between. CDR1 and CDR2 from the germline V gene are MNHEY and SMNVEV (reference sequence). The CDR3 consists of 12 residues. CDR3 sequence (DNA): TGTGCCAGCGGATCCCAAACTGTTACGCAGTATTTT. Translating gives CASGSQTVTQYF.

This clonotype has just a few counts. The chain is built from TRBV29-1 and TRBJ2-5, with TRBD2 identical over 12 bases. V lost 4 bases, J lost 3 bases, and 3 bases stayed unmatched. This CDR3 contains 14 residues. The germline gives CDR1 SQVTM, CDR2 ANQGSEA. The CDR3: CSVGASGGEETQYF. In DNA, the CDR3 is TGCAGCGTTGGTGCTAGCGGGGGGGAAGAGACCCAGTACTTC.

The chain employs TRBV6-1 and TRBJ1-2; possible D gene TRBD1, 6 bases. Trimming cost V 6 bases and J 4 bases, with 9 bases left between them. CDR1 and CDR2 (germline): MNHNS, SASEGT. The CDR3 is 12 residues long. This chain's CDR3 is CASRQGLYGYTF. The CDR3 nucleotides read TGTGCCAGCAGACAGGGCCTCTATGGCTACACCTTC.

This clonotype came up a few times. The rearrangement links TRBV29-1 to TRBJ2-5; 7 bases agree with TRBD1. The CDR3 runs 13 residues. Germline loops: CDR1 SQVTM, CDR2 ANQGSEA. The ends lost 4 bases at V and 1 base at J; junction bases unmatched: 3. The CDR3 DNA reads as TGCAGCGTTGTGGGACAGCTCCAAGAGACCCAGTACTTC. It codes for CSVVGQLQETQYF.